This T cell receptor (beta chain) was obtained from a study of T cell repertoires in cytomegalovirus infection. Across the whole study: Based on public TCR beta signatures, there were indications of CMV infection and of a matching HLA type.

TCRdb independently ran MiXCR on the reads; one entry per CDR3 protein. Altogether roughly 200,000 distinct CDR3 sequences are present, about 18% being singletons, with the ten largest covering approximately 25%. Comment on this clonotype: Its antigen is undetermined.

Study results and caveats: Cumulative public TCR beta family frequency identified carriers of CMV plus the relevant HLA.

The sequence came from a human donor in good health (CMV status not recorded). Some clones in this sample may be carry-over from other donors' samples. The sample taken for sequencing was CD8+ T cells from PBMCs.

This chain's CDR3 is CASSFRLETYNEQFF. CDR3 bases: TGTGCCAGCAGCTTTCGACTGGAAACCTACAATGAGCAGTTCTTC. The chain uses TRBV9 and TRBJ2-1; D ambiguous. CDR3 length: 15 amino acids. The V gene lost 4 bases and the J gene lost 2 bases, with 13 bases spanning the gap. The germline CDR1 and CDR2 sequences are SGDLS and YYNGEE.